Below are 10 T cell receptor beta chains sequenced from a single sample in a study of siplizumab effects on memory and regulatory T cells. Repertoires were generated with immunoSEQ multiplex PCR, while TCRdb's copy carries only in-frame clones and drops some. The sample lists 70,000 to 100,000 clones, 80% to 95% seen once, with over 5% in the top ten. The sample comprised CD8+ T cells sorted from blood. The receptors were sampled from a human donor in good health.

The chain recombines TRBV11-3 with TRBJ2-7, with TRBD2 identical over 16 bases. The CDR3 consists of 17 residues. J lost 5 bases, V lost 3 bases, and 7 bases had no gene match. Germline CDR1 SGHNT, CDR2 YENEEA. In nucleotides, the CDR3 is TGTGCCAGCAGCTTGGGGACTAGCGGGAGGGAACTGGACGAGCAGTACTTC. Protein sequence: CASSLGTSGRELDEQYF. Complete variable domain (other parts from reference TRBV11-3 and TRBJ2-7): EAGVVQSPRYKIIEKKQPVAFWCNPISGHNTLYWYLQNLGQGPELLIRYENEEAVDDSQLPKDRFSAERLKGVDSTLKIQPAELGDSAVYLCASSLGTSGRELDEQYFGPGTRLTVT.

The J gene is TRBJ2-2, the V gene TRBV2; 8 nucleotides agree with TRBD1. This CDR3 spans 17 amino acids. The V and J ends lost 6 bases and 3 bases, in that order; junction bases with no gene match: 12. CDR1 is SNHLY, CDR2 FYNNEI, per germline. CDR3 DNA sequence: TGTGCCAGCAGCGGTATGGACAGGGCCCGAGACACCGGGGAGCTGTTTTTT. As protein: CASSGMDRARDTGELFF. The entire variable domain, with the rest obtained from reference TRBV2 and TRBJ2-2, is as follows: EPEVTQTPSHQVTQMGQEVILRCVPISNHLYFYWYRQILGQKVEFLVSFYNNEISEKSEIFDDQFSVERPDGSNFTLKIRSTKLEDSAMYFCASSGMDRARDTGELFFGEGSRLTVL.

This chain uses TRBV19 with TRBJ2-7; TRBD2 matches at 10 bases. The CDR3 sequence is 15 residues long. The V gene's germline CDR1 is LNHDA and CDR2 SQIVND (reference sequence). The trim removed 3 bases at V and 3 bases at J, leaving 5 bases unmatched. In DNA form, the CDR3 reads TGTGCCAGTAGTATGGCTAGCGGGAGTTTCTACGAGCAGTACTTC. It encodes CASSMASGSFYEQYF.

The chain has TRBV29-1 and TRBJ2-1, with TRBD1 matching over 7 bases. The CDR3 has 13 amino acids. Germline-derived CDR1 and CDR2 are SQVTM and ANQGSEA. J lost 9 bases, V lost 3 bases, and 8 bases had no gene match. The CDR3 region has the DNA TGCAGCGTTGATATACGACAGGGCATTGAGCAGTTCTTC. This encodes CSVDIRQGIEQFF.

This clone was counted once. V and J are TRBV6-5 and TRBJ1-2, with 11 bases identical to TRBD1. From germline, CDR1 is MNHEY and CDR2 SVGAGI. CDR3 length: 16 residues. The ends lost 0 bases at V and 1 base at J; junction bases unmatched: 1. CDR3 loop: CASSYSGTGGNYGYTF. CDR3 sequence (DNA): TGTGCCAGCAGTTACTCGGGGACAGGGGGTAACTATGGCTACACCTTC.

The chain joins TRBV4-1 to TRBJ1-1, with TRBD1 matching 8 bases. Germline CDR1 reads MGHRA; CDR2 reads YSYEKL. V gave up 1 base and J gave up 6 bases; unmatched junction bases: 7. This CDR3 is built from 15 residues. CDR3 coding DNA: TGCGCCAGCAGCCAAGGAGGCAGGGGGCCGGCTGAAGCTTTCTTT. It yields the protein CASSQGGRGPAEAFF.

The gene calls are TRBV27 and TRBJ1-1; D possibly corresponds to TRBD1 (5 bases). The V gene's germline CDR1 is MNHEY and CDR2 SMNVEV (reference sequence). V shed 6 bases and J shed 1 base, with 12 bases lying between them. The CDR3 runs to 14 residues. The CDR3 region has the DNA TGTGCCAGCAGACCCTGGGACGGGAACACTGAAGCTTTCTTT. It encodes CASRPWDGNTEAFF.

In nucleotides, the CDR3 is TGTGCCAGCAGTGAACCCGGGACAGCGACCTACGAGCAGTACTTC. It encodes CASSEPGTATYEQYF. The chain joins TRBV2 to TRBJ2-7; 7 nucleotides line up with TRBD1. J gave up 2 bases and V 2 bases, and 6 bases lay outside the gene matches. The CDR3 is 15 amino acids. Germline assignment: CDR1 SNHLY and CDR2 FYNNEI.

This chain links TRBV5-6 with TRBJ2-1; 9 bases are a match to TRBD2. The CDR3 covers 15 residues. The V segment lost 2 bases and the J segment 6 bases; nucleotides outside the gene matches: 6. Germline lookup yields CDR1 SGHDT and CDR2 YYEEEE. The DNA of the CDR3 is TGTGCCAGCAGCTTTCTTGCGGGGGGGTTCAATGAGCAGTTCTTC. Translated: CASSFLAGGFNEQFF.

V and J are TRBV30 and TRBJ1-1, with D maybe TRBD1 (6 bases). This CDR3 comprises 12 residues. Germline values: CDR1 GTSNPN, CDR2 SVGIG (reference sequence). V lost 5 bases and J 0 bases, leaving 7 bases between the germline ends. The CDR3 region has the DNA TGTGCCTGGCAGGGGCTGAACACTGAAGCTTTCTTT. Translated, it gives CAWQGLNTEAFF.